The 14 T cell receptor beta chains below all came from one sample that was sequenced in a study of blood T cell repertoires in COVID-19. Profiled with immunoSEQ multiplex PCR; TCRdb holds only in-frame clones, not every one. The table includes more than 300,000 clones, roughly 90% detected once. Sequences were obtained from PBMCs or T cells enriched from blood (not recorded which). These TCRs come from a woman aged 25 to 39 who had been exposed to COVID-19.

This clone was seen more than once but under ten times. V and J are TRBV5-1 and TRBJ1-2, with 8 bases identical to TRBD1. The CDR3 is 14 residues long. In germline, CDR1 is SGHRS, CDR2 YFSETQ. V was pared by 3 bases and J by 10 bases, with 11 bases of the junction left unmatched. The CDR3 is CASSWTGSSTLYTF. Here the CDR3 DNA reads TGCGCCAGCAGCTGGACAGGGTCCTCGACTCTCTACACCTTC.

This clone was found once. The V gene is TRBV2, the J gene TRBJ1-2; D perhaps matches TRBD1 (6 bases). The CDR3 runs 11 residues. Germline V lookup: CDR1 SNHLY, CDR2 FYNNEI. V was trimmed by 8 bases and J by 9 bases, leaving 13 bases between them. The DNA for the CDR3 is TGTGCCAGCTACAGGGAAGTGAGCTACACCTTC. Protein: CASYREVSYTF.

CDR3 nucleotide sequence: TGCAGCGTTGCCAGGGGGCGAAGCTCCTACGAGCAGTACTTC. As protein: CSVARGRSSYEQYF. The V call is TRBV29-1, the J call TRBJ2-7; 8 nucleotides agree with TRBD1. Germline values: CDR1 SQVTM, CDR2 ANQGSEA. The V gene end was trimmed by 4 bases and the J gene end by 0 bases; junction bases not matched to a gene: 5. CDR3 length: 14 amino acids.

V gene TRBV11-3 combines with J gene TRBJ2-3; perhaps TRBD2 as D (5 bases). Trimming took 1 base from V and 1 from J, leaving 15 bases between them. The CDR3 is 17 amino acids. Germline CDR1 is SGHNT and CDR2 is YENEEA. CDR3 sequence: CASSLGSSLYGTDTQYF. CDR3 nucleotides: TGTGCCAGCAGCTTAGGTTCTAGCCTTTATGGCACAGATACGCAGTATTTT.

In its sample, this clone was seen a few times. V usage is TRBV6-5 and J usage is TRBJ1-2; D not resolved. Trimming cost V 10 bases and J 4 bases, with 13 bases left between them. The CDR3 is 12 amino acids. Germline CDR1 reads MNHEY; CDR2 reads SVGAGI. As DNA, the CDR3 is TGTGCCACCAGACTGCAGGCCTATGGCTACACCTTC. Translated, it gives CATRLQAYGYTF.

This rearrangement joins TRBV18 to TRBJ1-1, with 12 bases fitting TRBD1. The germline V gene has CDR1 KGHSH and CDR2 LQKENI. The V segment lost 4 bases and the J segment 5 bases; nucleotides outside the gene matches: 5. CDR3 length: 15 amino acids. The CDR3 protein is CASSRDRGRRTEAFF. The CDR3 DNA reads TGTGCCAGCTCACGGGACAGGGGGCGAAGGACTGAAGCTTTCTTT.

The CDR3 spells CAISDEGAGEKLFF. DNA of the CDR3: TGTGCCATCAGTGATGAGGGGGCCGGGGAAAAACTGTTTTTT. V gene TRBV10-3 combines with J gene TRBJ1-4, with 7 bases lining up with TRBD1. The CDR3 has 14 amino acids. Trimming cost V 3 bases and J 8 bases; bases outside gene matches: 6. Germline CDR1 and CDR2: ENHRY and SYGVKD.

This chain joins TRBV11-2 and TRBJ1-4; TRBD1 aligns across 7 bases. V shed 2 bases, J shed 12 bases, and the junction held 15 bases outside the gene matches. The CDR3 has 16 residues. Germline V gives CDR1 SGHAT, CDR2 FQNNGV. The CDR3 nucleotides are TGTGCCAGCAGCTTATCACTGACAGGGCCCCGGGGAGAACTGTTTTTT. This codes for CASSLSLTGPRGELFF.

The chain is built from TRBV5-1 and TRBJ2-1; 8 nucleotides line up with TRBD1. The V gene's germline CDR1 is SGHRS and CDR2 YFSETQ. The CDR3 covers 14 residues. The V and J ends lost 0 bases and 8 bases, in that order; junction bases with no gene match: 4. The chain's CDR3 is CASSLGNRGDEQFF. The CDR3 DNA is TGCGCCAGCAGCTTGGGCAACAGGGGGGATGAGCAGTTCTTC.

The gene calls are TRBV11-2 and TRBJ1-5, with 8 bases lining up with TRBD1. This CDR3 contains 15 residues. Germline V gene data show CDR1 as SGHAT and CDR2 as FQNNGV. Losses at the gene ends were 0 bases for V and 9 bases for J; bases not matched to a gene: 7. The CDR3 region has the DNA TGTGCCAGCAGCTTAGATACAGGGGGGGTCGGGCCCCAGCATTTT. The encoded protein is CASSLDTGGVGPQHF.

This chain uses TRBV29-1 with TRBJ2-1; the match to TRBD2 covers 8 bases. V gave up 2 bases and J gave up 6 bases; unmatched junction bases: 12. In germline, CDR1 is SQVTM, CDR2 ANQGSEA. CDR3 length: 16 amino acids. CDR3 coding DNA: TGCAGCGTTGAATCGCCTAGCGGGCCTCCAGGCAATGAGCAGTTCTTC. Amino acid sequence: CSVESPSGPPGNEQFF.

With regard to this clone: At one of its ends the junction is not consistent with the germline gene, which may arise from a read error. Here the CDR3 DNA reads TGCGCCAGCAGCCAAGTTAGTGAGGCAGGGGGCGTTTTC. This gives the protein CASSQVSEAGGVF. This sequence joins TRBV4-1 and TRBJ1-2, with TRBD1 matching over 8 bases. The CDR3 has 13 amino acids. In germline, CDR1 is MGHRA, CDR2 YSYEKL.

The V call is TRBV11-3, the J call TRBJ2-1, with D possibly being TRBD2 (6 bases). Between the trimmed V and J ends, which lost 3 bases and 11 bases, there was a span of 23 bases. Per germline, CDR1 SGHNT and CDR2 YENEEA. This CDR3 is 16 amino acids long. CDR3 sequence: CASSFPFRGFFSKQFF. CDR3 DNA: TGTGCCAGCAGCTTTCCTTTCCGGGGGTTCTTCTCGAAGCAGTTCTTC.

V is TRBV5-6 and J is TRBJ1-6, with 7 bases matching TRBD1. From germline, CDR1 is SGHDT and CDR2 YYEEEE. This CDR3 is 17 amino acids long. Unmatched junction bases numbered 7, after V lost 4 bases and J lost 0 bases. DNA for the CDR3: TGTGCCAGCAGCCCCGACAGGGTTAGCTCCTATAATTCACCCCTCCACTTT. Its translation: CASSPDRVSSYNSPLHF. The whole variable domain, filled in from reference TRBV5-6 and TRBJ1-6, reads DAGVTQSPTHLIKTRGQQVTLRCSPKSGHDTVSWYQQALGQGPQFIFQYYEEEERQRGNFPDRFSGHQFPNYSSELNVNALLLGDSALYLCASSPDRVSSYNSPLHFGNGTRLTVT.